These 27 T cell receptor beta chains were all obtained from the same sample, sequenced in a study of blood T cell repertoires in COVID-19. Produced via immunoSEQ multiplex PCR; TCRdb's table is partial and in-frame only. The repertoire holds about 190,000 clones, with under 90% as singletons. The source material was peripheral blood. The origin of the receptors is a woman older than 75 with active or convalescent COVID-19.

The chain is built from TRBV6-2 or TRBV6-3 and TRBJ2-3; D is uncertain. This CDR3 spans 15 amino acids. Trimming shortened V by 5 bases and J by 2 bases, and 14 bases separated the two germline ends. Germline CDR1 reads MNHEY; CDR2 reads SVGEGT. CDR3 nucleotide sequence: TGTGCCAGCAGTGCCCACAGAGACCTCACAGATACGCAGTATTTT. Its translation: CASSAHRDLTDTQYF.

J is TRBJ1-2 and V is TRBV28, with 7 positions matching TRBD1. The germline gives CDR1 MDHEN, CDR2 SYDVKM. Trimming at V came to 5 bases and at J to 5 bases, leaving 17 bases not matched to a gene. The length of the CDR3 is 17 residues. The CDR3: CASSLTTKTGQVYGYTF. CDR3 bases: TGTGCCAGCAGTCTCACTACCAAAACCGGACAGGTATATGGCTACACCTTC.

This rearrangement joins TRBV5-1 to TRBJ2-1, with 9 bases identical to TRBD2. V lost 1 base, J lost 5 bases, and 7 bases stayed unmatched. The CDR3 covers 16 residues. Germline V lookup: CDR1 SGHRS, CDR2 YFSETQ. The DNA of the CDR3 is TGCGCCAGCAGCTTGCCGATGACTAGCGGAGACAATGAGCAGTTCTTC. Translation gives CASSLPMTSGDNEQFF.

The rearrangement uses TRBV7-9 and TRBJ1-2; D gene ambiguous. With 4 bases removed from V and 0 bases from J, the gap between germline ends came to 6 bases. The CDR3 contains 13 residues. The germline gives CDR1 SEHNR, CDR2 FQNEAQ (reference sequence). The CDR3 nucleotides read TGTGCCAGCAGCTCAGGTTCTAACTATGGCTACACCTTC. It yields the protein CASSSGSNYGYTF.

The rearrangement links TRBV27 to TRBJ1-4, with TRBD1 as a possible D gene (6 bases). CDR3 length: 16 amino acids. From germline, CDR1 is MNHEY and CDR2 SMNVEV (reference sequence). Trimming removed 8 bases at V and 5 bases at J, with 21 bases between. CDR3 residues: CASLKSVGTKNEKLFF. CDR3 DNA: TGTGCCAGCCTTAAATCCGTGGGGACAAAGAATGAAAAACTGTTTTTT.

J is TRBJ2-7 and V is TRBV7-3; TRBD2 matches at 10 bases. V dropped 5 bases and J dropped 3; count of bases not matched to a gene: 1. The CDR3 covers 13 residues. Germline V lookup: CDR1 SGHTA, CDR2 FQGTGA. CDR3 sequence: CASSASGSYEQYF. CDR3 DNA sequence: TGTGCCAGCAGCGCTAGCGGGAGCTACGAGCAGTACTTC.

The CDR3: CASIISALSYEQYF. DNA for the CDR3: TGTGCCAGCATTATAAGCGCTTTAAGCTACGAGCAGTACTTC. This chain connects TRBV2 to TRBJ2-7; D ambiguous. There are 14 residues in the CDR3. Germline CDR1 is SNHLY and CDR2 is FYNNEI. Trimming pared 7 bases from V and 3 bases from J, leaving 16 bases between.

J is TRBJ2-3 and V is TRBV2, with a tentative D call TRBD2 (6 bases). V dropped 5 bases and J dropped 6 bases, with 24 bases sitting between them. This CDR3 comprises 17 residues. Germline loops: CDR1 SNHLY, CDR2 FYNNEI. The CDR3 here is CASSIDPRDFRADTQYF. The CDR3 region has the DNA TGTGCCAGCAGTATCGACCCCCGGGACTTCAGAGCGGATACGCAGTATTTT.

The J gene is TRBJ1-1, the V gene TRBV5-5, with 7 bases that match TRBD1. This CDR3 has 14 amino acids. CDR1 is SGHKS, CDR2 YYEKEE, per germline (reference sequence). With V trimmed by 2 bases and J by 6 bases, 7 bases remained unmatched. The CDR3 DNA is TGTGCCAGCAGCTTTACAGGGGTAAAAGCTGAAGCTTTCTTT. This translates into CASSFTGVKAEAFF.

As DNA, the CDR3 is TGTGCCAGCTCACCTCTAGGACTAGCGGAACATGCCTCCTACGAGCAGTACTTC. It codes for CASSPLGLAEHASYEQYF. The chain is built from TRBV18 and TRBJ2-7; TRBD2 matches 10 bases. The CDR3 is 18 amino acids. J lost 0 bases, V lost 3 bases, and 11 bases had no gene match. The germline gives CDR1 KGHSH, CDR2 LQKENI.

This sequence joins TRBV7-3 and TRBJ2-1; 8 positions agree with TRBD1. The trim removed 5 bases at V and 3 bases at J, leaving 9 bases unmatched. Germline V gene sequence: CDR1 SGHTA, CDR2 FQGTGA. The CDR3 is made up of 16 amino acids. CDR3 in DNA: TGTGCCAGCAGCGGTGGGGAAGGACAGGGCTACAATGAGCAGTTCTTC. Translated, it gives CASSGGEGQGYNEQFF. The full variable domain, in which reference TRBV7-3 and TRBJ2-1 provide the parts outside the CDR3, is GAGVSQTPSNKVTEKGKYVELRCDPISGHTALYWYRQSLGQGPEFLIYFQGTGAADDSGLPNDRFFAVRPEGSVSTLKIQRTERGDSAVYLCASSGGEGQGYNEQFFGPGTRLTVL.

The chain combines TRBV5-1 with TRBJ2-1; D gene uncertain. Trimming removed 3 bases at V and 10 bases at J, with 11 bases between. The CDR3 spans 12 residues. Germline V gene lookup returns CDR1 SGHRS and CDR2 YFSETQ. The CDR3 protein is CASSSPSEEQFF. CDR3 sequence (DNA): TGCGCCAGCAGCTCCCCTTCTGAGGAGCAGTTCTTC.

The J gene is TRBJ2-7, the V gene TRBV6-5; 11 positions agree with TRBD2. Germline CDR1 is MNHEY and CDR2 is SVGAGI. V lost 6 bases and J lost 2; bases outside the gene matches: 3. The CDR3 length is 14 residues. The chain's CDR3 is CASSRSGRAYEQYF. For the CDR3, the DNA is TGTGCCAGCAGCCGTAGCGGGAGGGCCTACGAGCAGTACTTC.

V is TRBV4-1 and J is TRBJ1-1, with D maybe TRBD1 (5 bases). The CDR3 runs to 15 residues. The V and J ends lost 4 bases and 2 bases respectively, with 14 bases between them. Germline V gene lookup returns CDR1 MGHRA and CDR2 YSYEKL. The CDR3: CASSLSVRGNTEAFF. In DNA form, the CDR3 reads TGCGCCAGCAGCCTCTCGGTTAGGGGAAACACTGAAGCTTTCTTT.

The CDR3 nucleotides are TGTGCCAGCAGTTTCGCAGGGCGCACTGAAGCTTTCTTT. Translation gives CASSFAGRTEAFF. The rearrangement uses TRBV27 and TRBJ1-1; D perhaps matches TRBD1 (5 bases). The CDR3 contains 13 residues. The V end lost 3 bases, the J end lost 4 bases, and 9 bases lay between the germline ends. The germline gives CDR1 MNHEY, CDR2 SMNVEV (reference sequence).

This chain uses TRBV5-1 with TRBJ2-1; TRBD2 might be the D (5 bases). The CDR3 sequence is 18 residues long. The germline V gene encodes CDR1 SGHRS and CDR2 YFSETQ. The V gene lost 0 bases and the J gene lost 3 bases, with 19 bases spanning the gap. The CDR3 is CASSLVPFDTRIYNEQFF. The CDR3 nucleotides read TGCGCCAGCAGCTTGGTTCCTTTCGACACTAGGATCTACAATGAGCAGTTCTTC.

The rearrangement uses TRBV5-1 and TRBJ2-2; TRBD2 aligns across 8 bases. The CDR3 sequence is 15 residues long. Germline trimming cut 0 bases from V and 5 bases from J; bases unmatched to any gene: 3. The germline V gene encodes CDR1 SGHRS and CDR2 YFSETQ. The CDR3 DNA sequence: TGCGCCAGCAGCTTGGCCACGGGGGGGACCGGGGAGCTGTTTTTT. Its translation: CASSLATGGTGELFF. Looking up the rest from reference TRBV5-1 and TRBJ2-2 gives the full variable domain: KAGVTQTPRYLIKTRGQQVTLSCSPISGHRSVSWYQQTPGQGLQFLFEYFSETQRNKGNFPGRFSGRQFSNSRSEMNVSTLELGDSALYLCASSLATGGTGELFFGEGSRLTVL.

This chain connects TRBV6-5 to TRBJ2-6; perhaps TRBD1 as D (5 bases). V lost 5 bases and J 2 bases, leaving 7 bases between the germline ends. This CDR3 is built from 14 residues. Germline CDR1 and CDR2: MNHEY and SVGAGI. Written as DNA, the CDR3 is TGTGCCAGCAGTAAGACAGCTGGGGCCAACGTCCTGACTTTC. Its translation is CASSKTAGANVLTF.

The chain links TRBV4-2 to TRBJ2-3; D ambiguous. Germline assignment: CDR1 LGHNA and CDR2 YNFKEQ. The V end was cut by 1 base, the J end by 3 bases, with 5 bases between. CDR3 length: 13 residues. The DNA for the CDR3 is TGTGCCAGCAGCCAAGTCTTTACAGATACGCAGTATTTT. As protein: CASSQVFTDTQYF.

The rearrangement joins TRBV9 to TRBJ1-3, with 10 nucleotides matching TRBD1. Germline CDR1 and CDR2: SGDLS and YYNGEE. The ends lost 5 bases at V and 4 bases at J; junction bases unmatched: 9. This CDR3 is 16 amino acids long. The CDR3 sequence is CASSSQGQGVGNTIYF. In nucleotides, the CDR3 is TGTGCCAGCAGTTCACAAGGACAGGGGGTCGGAAACACCATATATTTT.

This chain uses TRBV30 with TRBJ2-3, with TRBD2 as a possible D gene (6 bases). V was pared by 2 bases and J by 2 bases, with 8 bases between. The CDR3 has 13 residues. In germline, CDR1 is GTSNPN, CDR2 SVGIG (reference sequence). The CDR3 DNA sequence: TGTGCCTGGAGTCGGAGGGACACAGATACGCAGTATTTT. It translates to CAWSRRDTDTQYF.

The chain carries TRBV7-9 and TRBJ1-2; 7 bases map to TRBD1. The CDR3 totals 14 residues. Germline V lookup: CDR1 SEHNR, CDR2 FQNEAQ (reference sequence). After removal of 4 bases from V and 3 bases from J, the junction contained 5 bases not matched to a gene. CDR3 loop: CASSYRQGDYGYTF. The CDR3 nucleotides are TGTGCCAGCAGCTACCGACAGGGAGACTATGGCTACACCTTC.

V and J are TRBV5-1 and TRBJ1-1; 7 nucleotides match TRBD1. The CDR3 has 15 amino acids. The germline gives CDR1 SGHRS, CDR2 YFSETQ. Germline trimming cut 2 bases from V and 0 bases from J; bases unmatched to any gene: 4. The CDR3 nucleotides are TGCGCCAGCAGCTTTCAGGGGGAGGTGAACACTGAAGCTTTCTTT. This gives the protein CASSFQGEVNTEAFF.

The rearrangement joins TRBV28 to TRBJ2-7; weak D call: TRBD2 (6 bases). The CDR3 consists of 14 residues. V was cut by 1 base and J by 3 bases, with 10 bases left in between. Per the germline V gene, CDR1 is MDHEN and CDR2 is SYDVKM. For the CDR3, the DNA is TGTGCCAGCAGTTTATCAACTAGCCTCTACGAGCAGTACTTC. It yields the protein CASSLSTSLYEQYF. Full variable domain (rest looked up from reference TRBV28 and TRBJ2-7): DVKVTQSSRYLVKRTGEKVFLECVQDMDHENMFWYRQDPGLGLRLIYFSYDVKMKEKGDIPEGYSVSREKKERFSLILESASTNQTSMYLCASSLSTSLYEQYFGPGTRLTVT.

The chain couples TRBV19 to TRBJ2-1; 8 bases are a match to TRBD2. The V and J ends lost 7 bases and 5 bases, in that order; junction bases with no gene match: 7. Germline V gene sequence: CDR1 LNHDA, CDR2 SQIVND (reference sequence). The CDR3 totals 14 residues. CDR3: CASNPGLANNEQFF. DNA for the CDR3: TGTGCCAGTAATCCAGGACTAGCCAACAATGAGCAGTTCTTC.

The genes are TRBV9 and TRBJ1-1, with D maybe TRBD1 (5 bases). Trimming cost V 0 bases and J 0 bases, with 12 bases left between them. The germline CDR1 and CDR2 sequences are SGDLS and YYNGEE. The CDR3 runs 16 residues. The DNA for the CDR3 is TGTGCCAGCAGCGTAGAGCCACAGGCCTTGAACACTGAAGCTTTCTTT. Encoded protein: CASSVEPQALNTEAFF.

This clone was counted once. The V and J genes are TRBV19 and TRBJ2-4; TRBD2 aligns across 7 bases. The ends lost 1 base at V and 0 bases at J; junction bases unmatched: 6. CDR3 length: 17 amino acids. Looked up from germline, CDR1 is LNHDA and CDR2 is SQIVND (reference sequence). The CDR3 nucleotides are TGTGCCAGTAGTATAGTGAGCCTAGCGGAAGCCAAAAACATTCAGTACTTC. Translating gives CASSIVSLAEAKNIQYF.